These 22 T cell receptor beta chains share one sample of origin, sequenced in a study of cytomegalovirus exposure and HLA in healthy donors. Vbeta (60) and Jbeta (13) primers were used in the PCR. TCRdb's table, derived via immunoSEQ multiplex PCR, lists solely in-frame clones and lacks some. The table includes 200,000 to 250,000 clones, approximately 84% detected once. Source material: PBMCs. The receptors here all came from a woman in her 40s in good health and CMV-seronegative.

The gene calls are TRBV6-1 and TRBJ2-3, with 9 nucleotides matching TRBD1. Germline V CDR1 and CDR2: MNHNS, SASEGT. The CDR3 runs to 14 residues. The J segment lost 5 bases and the V segment lost 6 bases, leaving 6 bases of the junction unmatched. This chain's CDR3 is CASRPGQGGDTQYF. The CDR3 DNA reads as TGTGCCAGCAGACCGGGACAGGGTGGAGATACGCAGTATTTT.

CDR3 protein: CASSPRGGHEQYF. The CDR3 DNA reads as TGTGCCAGCAGCCCCCGCGGGGGCCACGAGCAGTACTTC. The V gene is TRBV7-3, the J gene TRBJ2-7; weak D call: TRBD2 (7 bases). The CDR3 loop spans 13 amino acids. The V end lost 5 bases, the J end lost 5 bases, and 13 bases lay between the germline ends. Germline CDR1 SGHTA, CDR2 FQGTGA.

This chain links TRBV11-2 with TRBJ2-7; D may be TRBD2 (5 bases). Trimming removed 0 bases at V and 2 bases at J, with 8 bases between. CDR1 and CDR2 from the germline V gene are SGHAT and FQNNGV. CDR3 size: 14 residues. Written as DNA, the CDR3 is TGTGCCAGCAGCTTAGATGGACTCCCCTACGAGCAGTACTTC. Translated, it gives CASSLDGLPYEQYF.

CDR3 residues: CAWSALTDTQYF. CDR3 in DNA: TGTGCCTGGAGTGCTCTCACAGATACGCAGTATTTT. The J gene is TRBJ2-3, the V gene TRBV30; D gene uncertain. Germline CDR1 reads GTSNPN; CDR2 reads SVGIG (reference sequence). Trimming removed 1 base from V and 2 bases from J, with 4 bases in between. CDR3 length: 12 residues.

The chain combines TRBV5-1 with TRBJ1-6, with D possibly TRBD1 on 6 matching bases. Germline V gives CDR1 SGHRS, CDR2 YFSETQ. The CDR3 contains 14 residues. V gave up 2 bases and J gave up 8 bases, with 11 bases separating them. The CDR3 protein is CASSLQGLDSPLHF. The CDR3 DNA reads TGCGCCAGCAGCTTACAGGGTTTAGATTCACCCCTCCACTTT.

This clone was seen only once. V gene TRBV15 combines with J gene TRBJ2-3, with D possibly matching TRBD2 (5 bases). Per the germline V gene, CDR1 is LNHNV and CDR2 is YYDKDF (reference sequence). V lost 2 bases and J 6 bases, leaving 9 bases between the germline ends. CDR3 length: 13 residues. CDR3 sequence reads: CATSRTLADTQYF. Written as DNA, the CDR3 is TGTGCCACCAGCAGAACTTTAGCGGATACGCAGTATTTT.

The V call is TRBV19, the J call TRBJ2-5; the D gene is possibly TRBD1 (5 bases). V was shortened by 4 bases and J by 2 bases, with 11 bases between the two germline ends. The CDR3 is 14 residues long. Germline CDR1 reads LNHDA; CDR2 reads SQIVND (reference sequence). The CDR3 nucleotides are TGTGCCAGTAGTACGTCGACAGTTCAAGAGACCCAGTACTTC. Protein sequence: CASSTSTVQETQYF. The whole variable domain, remainder taken from reference TRBV19 and TRBJ2-5, is DGGITQSPKYLFRKEGQNVTLSCEQNLNHDAMYWYRQDPGQGLRLIYYSQIVNDFQKGDIAEGYSVSREKKESFPLTVTSAQKNPTAFYLCASSTSTVQETQYFGPGTRLLVL.

The chain joins TRBV6-4 to TRBJ2-1; 8 nucleotides agree with TRBD2. Germline assignment: CDR1 MRHNA and CDR2 SNTAGT. Losses at the gene ends were 5 bases for V and 12 bases for J; bases not matched to a gene: 15. The CDR3 has 15 residues. As DNA, the CDR3 is TGTGCCAGCAGTCAAGGACTAGCCCGGGGCGCGGGGCAGTTCTTC. The encoded protein is CASSQGLARGAGQFF.

V is TRBV2 and J is TRBJ2-1, with 7 bases that match TRBD1. CDR1 and CDR2 from the germline V gene are SNHLY and FYNNEI. V was clipped by 6 bases and J by 2 bases; unmatched bases: 4. This CDR3 is 14 amino acids long. In nucleotides, the CDR3 is TGTGCCAGCAGCGGACAGGTTCCCTACAATGAGCAGTTCTTC. Translation: CASSGQVPYNEQFF.

V usage is TRBV5-6 and J usage is TRBJ2-7, with D perhaps TRBD1 (6 bases). Germline V lookup: CDR1 SGHDT, CDR2 YYEEEE. Between the trimmed V and J ends, which lost 4 bases and 2 bases, there was a span of 13 bases. The length of the CDR3 is 14 residues. The CDR3 DNA follows: TGTGCCAGCAGCCCCCAAGGGGGAACCTACGAGCAGTACTTC. Translating it yields CASSPQGGTYEQYF.

The chain carries TRBV9 and TRBJ2-5, with 10 bases fitting TRBD2. Looked up from germline, CDR1 is SGDLS and CDR2 is YYNGEE. There are 15 residues in the CDR3. With V trimmed by 7 bases and J by 5 bases, 11 bases remained unmatched. The CDR3 DNA reads as TGTGCCAGCGGGGAGCGGGGGGGCTTCGGGGAGACCCAGTACTTC. This codes for CASGERGGFGETQYF.

The chain carries TRBV28 and TRBJ2-1; 7 bases align to TRBD2. Germline V gene lookup returns CDR1 MDHEN and CDR2 SYDVKM. Germline trimming cut 3 bases from V and 1 base from J; bases unmatched to any gene: 6. The CDR3 extends over 16 amino acids. The CDR3 region is CASSFGGVGSYNEQFF. The DNA of the CDR3 is TGTGCCAGCAGTTTTGGGGGGGTTGGGTCCTACAATGAGCAGTTCTTC.

The chain links TRBV30 to TRBJ2-1, with TRBD2 as a possible D gene (6 bases). The CDR3 contains 13 residues. Per germline, CDR1 GTSNPN and CDR2 SVGIG (reference sequence). V dropped 2 bases and J dropped 9 bases, with 14 bases sitting between them. CDR3 amino acids: CAWSIAVSREQFF. The CDR3 DNA is TGTGCCTGGAGTATAGCGGTGAGTCGTGAGCAGTTCTTC. Full variable domain (missing parts from reference TRBV30 and TRBJ2-1): SQTIHQWPATLVQPVGSPLSLECTVEGTSNPNLYWYRQAAGRGLQLLFYSVGIGQISSEVPQNLSASRPQDRQFILSSKKLLLSDSGFYLCAWSIAVSREQFFGPGTRLTVL.

J is TRBJ2-3 and V is TRBV9; 9 positions match TRBD1. With 1 base clipped from V and 4 bases from J, the junction kept 4 bases outside the gene matches. Germline V lookup: CDR1 SGDLS, CDR2 YYNGEE. CDR3 length equals 15 residues. CDR3 in DNA: TGTGCCAGCAGCGTAATGGGACAGGGTGCAGATACGCAGTATTTT. Translating it yields CASSVMGQGADTQYF.

Written as DNA, the CDR3 is TGTGCCAGCTGCAACAGTAACTCACCCCTCCACTTT. Protein sequence: CASCNSNSPLHF. The rearrangement uses TRBV27 and TRBJ1-6, with D unclear. There are 12 residues in the CDR3. V was shortened by 8 bases and J by 10 bases, with 12 bases between the two germline ends. CDR1 is MNHEY, CDR2 SMNVEV, per germline (reference sequence).

The CDR3 spells CASSPRTGGYGYTF. CDR3 DNA sequence: TGCGCCAGCAGCCCAAGGACAGGGGGCTATGGCTACACCTTC. The V call is TRBV5-1, the J call TRBJ1-2, with 10 bases fitting TRBD1. Germline loops: CDR1 SGHRS, CDR2 YFSETQ. Trimming cost V 4 bases and J 4 bases; bases outside gene matches: 4. CDR3 length: 14 residues.

This chain links TRBV27 with TRBJ1-5, with 8 nucleotides matching TRBD1. Trimming removed 4 bases from V and 4 bases from J; junction bases left unmatched: 12. The CDR3 is 17 amino acids. Germline values: CDR1 MNHEY, CDR2 SMNVEV (reference sequence). In DNA, the CDR3 is TGTGCCAGCAGTTCAGGGGGCGTCCTTGGGAGTAATCAGCCCCAGCATTTT. Translated: CASSSGGVLGSNQPQHF.

This clone showed up just a few times. The chain links TRBV7-3 to TRBJ1-1; 9 nucleotides agree with TRBD1. The V and J ends lost 4 bases and 6 bases, in that order; junction bases with no gene match: 15. Germline V CDR1 and CDR2: SGHTA, FQGTGA. The CDR3 runs to 17 residues. The CDR3 sequence is CASSSRPGTGKDAEAFF. The CDR3 region has the DNA TGTGCCAGCAGCTCCCGTCCCGGGACAGGGAAAGACGCTGAAGCTTTCTTT.

The chain combines TRBV29-1 with TRBJ1-1; the match to TRBD1 covers 8 bases. Germline V gene sequence: CDR1 SQVTM, CDR2 ANQGSEA. Losses at the gene ends were 8 bases for V and 8 bases for J; bases not matched to a gene: 7. The CDR3 is 11 residues long. Here the CDR3 DNA reads TGCAGCACGACAGGGGCGACCGAAGCTTTCTTT. Protein: CSTTGATEAFF.

The rearrangement uses TRBV6-1 and TRBJ2-3; D is unclear. This CDR3 contains 13 residues. The germline V gene has CDR1 MNHNS and CDR2 SASEGT. Between the trimmed V and J ends, which lost 3 bases and 5 bases, there was a span of 9 bases. CDR3 residues: CASSEHGVDTQYF. Here the CDR3 DNA reads TGTGCCAGCAGTGAGCACGGAGTAGATACGCAGTATTTT.

This clone was observed a handful of times. The J gene is TRBJ2-7, the V gene TRBV6-4; 7 bases agree with TRBD1. With 6 bases clipped from V and 2 bases from J, the junction kept 4 bases outside the gene matches. The CDR3 extends over 13 amino acids. From germline, CDR1 is MRHNA and CDR2 SNTAGT. CDR3 residues: CASSGDRAYEQYF. The CDR3, as DNA: TGTGCCAGCAGCGGAGACAGGGCCTACGAGCAGTACTTC.

The gene calls are TRBV2 and TRBJ2-3; D possibly corresponds to TRBD1 (6 bases). V lost 4 bases and J lost 2, with 13 bases in between. CDR1 and CDR2 from the germline V gene are SNHLY and FYNNEI. This CDR3 has 15 residues. CDR3 region: CASSGGTLYTDTQYF. CDR3 coding DNA: TGTGCCAGCAGTGGGGGGACACTCTACACAGATACGCAGTATTTT.